This T cell receptor beta chain is from a study of CD8 T cells in ankylosing spondylitis. Study outcomes and limitations: Several of the motif variants were reported before in synovial fluid and blood from reactive arthritis. Within ankylosing spondylitis blood, a TCR beta motif made up of under 10 highly homologous variants appeared to be characteristic. Disease-linked clones reportedly showed significant enrichment in matched ankylosing spondylitis synovial fluid.

This clonotype was observed a few times. Its antigen is currently unknown. Per germline, CDR1 SGDLS and CDR2 YYNGEE. The CDR3 sequence is 15 residues long. The trim removed 0 bases at V and 4 bases at J, leaving 7 bases unmatched. Library preparation for TCR beta used quantitative 5'-RACE with molecular barcodes. TCRdb reprocessed the 5' RACE reads with MiXCR, giving one entry per CDR3 protein. The sample has around 340,000 distinct CDR3 sequences; 20% to 25% are singletons. This chain links TRBV9 with TRBJ2-7; 7 nucleotides align to TRBD2. This TCR derives from a male donor with ankylosing spondylitis or in good health (not recorded which). The material sequenced was blood, either unsorted or a sorted T cell fraction (not recorded which). The DNA of the CDR3 is TGTGCCAGCAGCGTAGAGGGTAGCGGGCCATACGAGCAGTACTTC. It translates to CASSVEGSGPYEQYF.